The TCR beta chain described here comes from a study of blood T cell repertoires in COVID-19. Looking at the study overall: There were acute and convalescent COVID-19 samples, and they came from the United States, Italy and Spain. T cells, B-cell-depleted T cells, or PBMCs supplied cDNA or gDNA.

Authors' analysis steps: Nucleated cell counts were estimated from reference gene primer amplification. Some clones are missing from TCRdb's copy, which holds only in-frame ones; the method was immunoSEQ multiplex PCR. That table furnishes V, J and clone size, whereas the DNA furnished D and trimming. Of a few hundred thousand clones in the sample, 88% are singletons; the top ten hold less than 10%. CDR1 is SGHAT and CDR2 is FQNNGV in the germline V gene. Trimming cost V 0 bases and J 4 bases, with 10 bases left between them. This CDR3 is 15 amino acids long. Sequencing was done on a sample of peripheral blood. V usage is TRBV11-2 and J usage is TRBJ1-5; D not resolved. The receptor was isolated from a man aged 18 to 35 with active or convalescent COVID-19. In DNA form, the CDR3 reads TGTGCCAGCAGCTTAGATTTGGGCGGGAATCAGCCCCAGCATTTT. Translated: CASSLDLGGNQPQHF.